At least ten counts were recorded for the clone carrying this T cell receptor (beta chain). Its antigen is not identified. The data were obtained in a study of blood T cells in healthy people across ages. Study results and limitations: Estimated diversity that came from one million T cells was considered an underestimate.

Every participating donor contributed roughly 9.6 milliliters of peripheral blood through a draw. Isolated per sample were at least 7 million PBMCs. V shed 8 bases, J shed 8 bases, and the junction held 7 bases outside the gene matches. The CDR3 sequence is 13 residues long. The germline V gene encodes CDR1 SQVTM and CDR2 ANQGSEA. Together with a sample-barcoded 5' primer, a J-beta primer mix was included in a second PCR lasting about 6 to 11 cycles. TCRdb re-analysed the 5' RACE reads in MiXCR, keeping a single row per CDR3 protein. The sample includes hundreds of thousands of distinct CDR3 sequences, 40% to 45% seen only once; the top ten take around 30%.

The sequencing sample was made of blood. The J gene is TRBJ1-6, the V gene TRBV29-1, with 9 bases lining up with TRBD1. This clonotype was sampled from a man of 80 years or more in good health. CDR3 residues: CSHRDRVDSPLHF. As DNA, the CDR3 is TGCAGCCATCGGGACAGGGTGGATTCACCCCTCCACTTT.